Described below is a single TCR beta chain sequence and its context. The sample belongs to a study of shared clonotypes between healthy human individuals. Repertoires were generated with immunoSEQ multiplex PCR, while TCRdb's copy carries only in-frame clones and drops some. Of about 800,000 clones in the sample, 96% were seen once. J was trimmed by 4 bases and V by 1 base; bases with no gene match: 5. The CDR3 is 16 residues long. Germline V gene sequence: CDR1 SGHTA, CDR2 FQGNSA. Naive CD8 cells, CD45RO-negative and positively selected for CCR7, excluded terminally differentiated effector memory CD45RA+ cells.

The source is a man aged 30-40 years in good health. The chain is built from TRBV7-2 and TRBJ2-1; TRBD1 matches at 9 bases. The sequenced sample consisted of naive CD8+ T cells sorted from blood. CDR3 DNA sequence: TGTGCCAGCAGCTTAGTTCCGACAGGGGGATACAATGAGCAGTTCTTC. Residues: CASSLVPTGGYNEQFF.